The entry below gives a single TCR beta chain sequence along with its context. The entry originates in a study of T cell changes during pregnancy in multiple sclerosis. Germline V gene data show CDR1 as SGHRS and CDR2 as YFSETQ. V was trimmed by 3 bases and J by 5 bases, leaving 9 bases between them. This CDR3 region has 13 residues. TCRdb's table, derived via immunoSEQ multiplex PCR, lists solely in-frame clones and lacks some. The sample comprises about 38,000 clones, roughly 91% of which are singletons, and about 5.9% rests with the top ten. Sequenced material: CD8+ T cells from peripheral blood mononuclear cells, taken in the second trimester of pregnancy. The receptor was derived from a female donor with multiple sclerosis, enrolled in a pregnancy study. The chain carries TRBV5-1 and TRBJ1-5; D is possibly TRBD1 (5 bases). As DNA, the CDR3 is TGCGCCAGCAGCTACACAGGAGATCAGCCCCAGCATTTT. It yields the protein CASSYTGDQPQHF.